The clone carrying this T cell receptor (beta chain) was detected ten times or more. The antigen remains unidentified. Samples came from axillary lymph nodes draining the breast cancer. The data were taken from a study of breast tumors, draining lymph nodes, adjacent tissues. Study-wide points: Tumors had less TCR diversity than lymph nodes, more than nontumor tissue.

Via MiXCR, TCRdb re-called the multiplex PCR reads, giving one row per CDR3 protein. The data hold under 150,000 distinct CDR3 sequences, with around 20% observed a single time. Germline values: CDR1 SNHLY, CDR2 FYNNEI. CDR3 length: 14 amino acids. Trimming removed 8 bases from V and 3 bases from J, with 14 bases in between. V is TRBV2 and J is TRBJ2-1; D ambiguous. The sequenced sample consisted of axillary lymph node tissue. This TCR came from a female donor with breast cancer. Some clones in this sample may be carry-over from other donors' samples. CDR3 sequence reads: CASVKSSYYNEQFF. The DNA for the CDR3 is TGTGCCAGCGTTAAGAGTTCGTACTACAATGAGCAGTTCTTC.